The present T cell receptor (beta chain) was sequenced within a study of early T cells in non-severe SARS-CoV-2 infection. Study-wide background: The chains were unpaired, and the sequenced material was bulk RNA from unsorted whole blood. Study results and limitations: VDJdb matches were skewed toward anti-spike CD8 T cell responses.

Unique molecular identifiers were attached to individual cDNA molecules. MiXCR, run by TCRdb on the 5' RACE reads, gives a single entry per CDR3 protein. The table has fewer than 40,000 distinct CDR3 sequences, about 6% seen once; the top ten hold roughly 4.5%. V dropped 5 bases and J dropped 5; count of bases not matched to a gene: 5. The CDR3 consists of 15 residues. CDR1 MNHEY and CDR2 SVGAGI come from the germline V gene. This clonotype was observed a few times. Its antigen is unidentified. The source material was whole blood. This chain uses TRBV6-5 with TRBJ2-1; TRBD2 aligns across 11 bases. This clonotype originated in an adult who was a healthcare worker with PCR-confirmed SARS-CoV-2 infection or an uninfected control (not recorded which). In DNA form, the CDR3 reads TGTGCCAGCAGTCAAACTAGCGGGAGAAACAATGAGCAGTTCTTC. This sequence encodes CASSQTSGRNNEQFF.